Following are 27 T cell receptor beta chains from one sample sequenced in a study of vaccination and CD4 T cells after COVID-19. Cultured CD4+ T-cell DNA underwent Oncomine TCR Beta short-read sequencing. Each CDR3 protein gets one entry after TCRdb re-called the PCR reads with MiXCR. The sample lists some 11,000 distinct CDR3 sequences; 41% were seen once. No cognate antigen is known for these TCRs. Treatment meaning: 10-day PBMC culture with coronavirus spike peptide pools or control peptides (ViraFEST assay). Sequences were derived from CD4+ T cells from blood, cultured in vitro, sampled after SARS-CoV-2 vaccination. Receptors originate from a human donor who had recovered from COVID-19.

The chain carries TRBV27 and TRBJ2-1; D remains ambiguous. Germline values: CDR1 MNHEY, CDR2 SMNVEV (reference sequence). With 2 bases removed from V and 2 bases from J, the gap between germline ends came to 7 bases. The CDR3 sequence is 14 residues long. This CDR3 reads CASSLKGPYNEQFF. CDR3 sequence (DNA): TGTGCCAGCAGTTTAAAAGGTCCCTACAATGAGCAGTTCTTC.

The chain employs TRBV6-5 and TRBJ1-4, with D perhaps matching TRBD1 (6 bases). In germline, CDR1 is MNHEY, CDR2 SVGAGI. CDR3 length: 16 amino acids. Trimming removed 4 bases from V and 5 bases from J, with 17 bases in between. This chain's CDR3 is CASSSSRGGTNEKLFF. CDR3 in DNA: TGTGCCAGCAGTTCATCCCGAGGGGGGACGAATGAAAAACTGTTTTTT.

This clonotype was counted only a few times. V is TRBV6-5 and J is TRBJ1-6, with D perhaps TRBD1 (6 bases). V lost 6 bases and J lost 4, with 19 bases in between. Per germline, CDR1 MNHEY and CDR2 SVGAGI. CDR3 length equals 17 residues. The CDR3 nucleotides are TGTGCCAGCAGGTACCGGGGACAAGCGTCTTATAATTCACCCCTCCACTTT. Translated: CASRYRGQASYNSPLHF.

V and J are TRBV20-1 and TRBJ2-7; D perhaps matches TRBD1 (5 bases). Germline loops: CDR1 DFQATT, CDR2 SNEGSKA (reference sequence). The CDR3 sequence is 15 residues long. Between the trimmed V and J ends, which lost 6 bases and 0 bases, there was a span of 18 bases. CDR3 DNA: TGCAGTGCGAAACAGGAGCTACCTAACTCCTACGAGCAGTACTTC. This sequence encodes CSAKQELPNSYEQYF.

The rearrangement links TRBV27 to TRBJ1-1; D remains unclear. V was pared by 3 bases and J by 4 bases, with 12 bases between. The CDR3 runs to 14 residues. CDR1 and CDR2 (germline): MNHEY, SMNVEV (reference sequence). DNA of the CDR3: TGTGCCAGCAGTTTTCAACGACCGGGCACTGAAGCTTTCTTT. It specifies CASSFQRPGTEAFF.

V usage is TRBV29-1 and J usage is TRBJ2-7; 9 bases align to TRBD1. Looked up from germline, CDR1 is SQVTM and CDR2 is ANQGSEA. The CDR3 length is 13 residues. As DNA, the CDR3 is TGCGGGGCTATGGGGGGACAGGGACAGGTGCAGTACTTC. Its protein is CGAMGGQGQVQYF.

The rearrangement links TRBV12-3 or TRBV12-4 to TRBJ1-2; no clear D gene. CDR3 length equals 12 residues. Trimming took off 6 bases at V and 3 bases at J, with 8 bases between the two ends. DNA of the CDR3: TGTGCCAGCAGCCGCCAGGACTATGGCTACACCTTC. Residues: CASSRQDYGYTF.

This chain links TRBV6-1 with TRBJ1-3; TRBD1 matches at 7 bases. This CDR3 is built from 13 residues. J lost 5 bases, V lost 7 bases, and 5 bases had no gene match. Germline loops: CDR1 MNHNS, CDR2 SASEGT. The DNA for the CDR3 is TGTGCCAGCATCACAGGGGAGAGAAACACCATATATTTT. Encoded protein: CASITGERNTIYF.

The chain employs TRBV28 and TRBJ2-1; 12 nucleotides align to TRBD2. This CDR3 has 17 residues. CDR1 and CDR2 (germline): MDHEN, SYDVKM. V shed 3 bases, J shed 7 bases, and the junction held 10 bases outside the gene matches. In DNA, the CDR3 is TGTGCCAGCAGTTTCATGCTTCCGACTAGCGGGAGTAATGAGCAGTTCTTC. This gives the protein CASSFMLPTSGSNEQFF.

The V and J genes are TRBV20-1 and TRBJ2-6; D unresolved. Trimming stripped 0 bases from V and 0 bases from J, with 18 bases between. The CDR3 spans 19 residues. CDR1 DFQATT and CDR2 SNEGSKA come from the germline V gene (reference sequence). The CDR3 coding sequence is TGCAGTGCTAGAGATTTAAGGGTATACTCCTCCTCTGGGGCCAACGTCCTGACTTTC. It encodes CSARDLRVYSSSGANVLTF.

The CDR3 loop reads CSARTRPGSNTEAFF. For the CDR3, the DNA is TGCAGTGCTAGAACACGCCCGGGATCGAACACTGAAGCTTTCTTT. The gene calls are TRBV20-1 and TRBJ1-1; D is unclear. Between the trimmed V and J ends, which lost 2 bases and 1 base, there was a span of 14 bases. The CDR3 runs to 15 residues. Germline values: CDR1 DFQATT, CDR2 SNEGSKA (reference sequence).

This clonotype was detected only once. The chain uses TRBV7-2 and TRBJ1-4, with 7 bases aligning to TRBD1. Trimming at V came to 5 bases and at J to 8 bases, leaving 14 bases not matched to a gene. The CDR3 is made up of 16 amino acids. The germline CDR1 and CDR2 sequences are SGHTA and FQGNSA. The CDR3 sequence is CASSEDRWRRSEKLFF. CDR3 DNA: TGTGCCAGCAGCGAGGACAGGTGGAGGAGATCGGAAAAACTGTTTTTT. The full variable domain, rest sourced from reference TRBV7-2 and TRBJ1-4, is GAGVSQSPSNKVTEKGKDVELRCDPISGHTALYWYRQSLGQGLEFLIYFQGNSAPDKSGLPSDRFSAERTGGSVSTLTIQRTQQEDSAVYLCASSEDRWRRSEKLFFGSGTQLSVL.

This clonotype qualifies as medium-sized (0.01 to 0.1%). This chain uses TRBV27 with TRBJ1-5, with TRBD1 matching over 8 bases. CDR3 length: 16 residues. V was pared by 6 bases and J by 1 base, with 8 bases of the junction left unmatched. Germline CDR1 and CDR2: MNHEY and SMNVEV (reference sequence). CDR3 DNA: TGTGCCAGCAGCCCACTAGACAGGGGAAGCAATCAGCCCCAGCATTTT. Translation gives CASSPLDRGSNQPQHF.

This chain joins TRBV6-2 or TRBV6-3 and TRBJ2-7; 14 bases fit TRBD2. The germline V gene encodes CDR1 MNHEY and CDR2 SVGEGT. There are 17 residues in the CDR3. V shed 6 bases, J shed 1 base, and the junction held 8 bases outside the gene matches. CDR3 sequence: CASRNSGTSGGSYEQYF. CDR3 in DNA: TGTGCCAGCAGAAACTCCGGGACTAGCGGGGGTTCCTACGAGCAGTACTTC.

The chain uses TRBV6-2 or TRBV6-3 and TRBJ1-1; D is undetermined. V shed 6 bases and J shed 1 base, with 12 bases lying between them. The V gene's germline CDR1 is MNHEY and CDR2 SVGEGT. The CDR3 length is 14 residues. CDR3 DNA: TGTGCCAGCAGGAGACACCAACCGAACACTGAAGCTTTCTTT. It translates to CASRRHQPNTEAFF.

The rearrangement uses TRBV15 and TRBJ1-1; TRBD1 might be the D (5 bases). In germline, CDR1 is LNHNV, CDR2 YYDKDF (reference sequence). Trimming removed 0 bases from V and 0 bases from J, with 14 bases in between. This CDR3 region has 17 residues. The CDR3 nucleotides are TGTGCCACCAGCAGAGATTTGGGGGGGAGTGTGAACACTGAAGCTTTCTTT. This sequence encodes CATSRDLGGSVNTEAFF.

This clonotype was seen more than once but under ten times. This rearrangement joins TRBV19 to TRBJ1-2; 8 bases agree with TRBD1. CDR3 length: 13 residues. The V and J ends lost 10 bases and 11 bases, in that order; junction bases with no gene match: 15. Germline V gene sequence: CDR1 LNHDA, CDR2 SQIVND (reference sequence). CDR3 residues: CATTDQGALSYTF. CDR3 nucleotide sequence: TGTGCCACTACCGACCAGGGGGCCCTATCTTACACCTTC.

Of note for this clonotype: Sequence at one end of the junction differs from germline and may be a read error. This chain uses TRBV24-1 with TRBJ2-2, with D possibly called TRBD1 or TRBD2 (5 bases each). Germline CDR1 KGHDR, CDR2 SFDVKD. This CDR3 has 19 residues. The CDR3, as DNA: TGTGCCACCAGTGCCTCGGAAAGGGGCCCGGCATTGAACACCGGGGAACTGTTTTTT. Its translation is CATSASERGPALNTGELFF.

This chain connects TRBV7-9 to TRBJ1-1; 8 positions agree with TRBD1. The germline V gene has CDR1 SEHNR and CDR2 FQNEAQ (reference sequence). The V segment lost 5 bases and the J segment 1 base; nucleotides outside the gene matches: 3. This CDR3 has 14 residues. CDR3 region: CASSMTGANTEAFF. The CDR3 bases are TGTGCCAGCAGCATGACAGGGGCGAACACTGAAGCTTTCTTT.

This clonotype qualifies as medium-sized. The gene calls are TRBV19 and TRBJ1-2; D might be TRBD1 (5 bases). V shed 6 bases and J shed 3 bases, with 14 bases lying between them. Germline V gives CDR1 LNHDA, CDR2 SQIVND (reference sequence). The CDR3 contains 14 residues. CDR3 nucleotide sequence: TGTGCCAGTAGCCGGGGGGGGTGCGACTATGGCTACACCTTC. This translates into CASSRGGCDYGYTF. The variable domain in full, with the rest retrieved from reference TRBV19 and TRBJ1-2, is DGGITQSPKYLFRKEGQNVTLSCEQNLNHDAMYWYRQDPGQGLRLIYYSQIVNDFQKGDIAEGYSVSREKKESFPLTVTSAQKNPTAFYLCASSRGGCDYGYTFGSGTRLTVV.

This clonotype was picked up a small number of times. V and J are TRBV20-1 and TRBJ2-1, with 9 bases lining up with TRBD2. The germline CDR1 and CDR2 sequences are DFQATT and SNEGSKA (reference sequence). This CDR3 is built from 14 residues. The CDR3 DNA follows: TGCCTTATAAGGAGGACTAGCGCTACCAATGAGCAGTTCTTC. Translated: CLIRRTSATNEQFF.

The chain joins TRBV27 to TRBJ2-7; D gene ambiguous. This CDR3 has 14 amino acids. Germline V gives CDR1 MNHEY, CDR2 SMNVEV (reference sequence). Trimming left V 4 bases short and J 2 bases short, with 12 bases between. This CDR3 reads CASSSFGPAYEQYF. For the CDR3, the DNA is TGTGCCAGCAGTTCCTTTGGACCCGCCTACGAGCAGTACTTC.

The chain is built from TRBV29-1 and TRBJ1-6; perhaps TRBD1 as D (5 bases). The germline CDR1 and CDR2 sequences are SQVTM and ANQGSEA. V was pared by 6 bases and J by 7 bases, with 13 bases between. The CDR3 spans 13 residues. Here the CDR3 DNA reads TGCAGCGTCGGCTGGGGGGTGAATTCACCCCTCCACTTT. Its translation is CSVGWGVNSPLHF.

The gene calls are TRBV7-8 and TRBJ1-5, with D unresolved. Trimming removed 5 bases from V and 0 bases from J, with 26 bases in between. This CDR3 comprises 20 residues. Germline CDR1 reads SGHVS; CDR2 reads FQNEAQ. CDR3 protein: CASSAALLISSGYSNQPQHF. The CDR3 nucleotides are TGTGCCAGCAGCGCCGCCCTTCTGATCTCCTCCGGCTATAGCAATCAGCCCCAGCATTTT.

V gene TRBV6-1 combines with J gene TRBJ1-1; TRBD1 matches 12 bases. The J segment lost 4 bases and the V segment lost 11 bases, leaving 23 bases of the junction unmatched. CDR1 is MNHNS, CDR2 SASEGT, per germline. The CDR3 totals 19 residues. CDR3 sequence reads: CACIAGTGGARFGSTEAFF. CDR3 coding DNA: TGTGCCTGTATTGCCGGGACAGGGGGCGCCAGGTTCGGTAGCACTGAAGCTTTCTTT.

This sequence joins TRBV18 and TRBJ2-5, with a possible D match to TRBD1 (5 bases). Germline V gene data show CDR1 as KGHSH and CDR2 as LQKENI. V was cut by 1 base and J by 3 bases, with 9 bases left in between. The CDR3 is 14 residues long. The CDR3 is CASSPRPREETQYF. The CDR3 nucleotides read TGTGCCAGCTCACCACGGCCCAGGGAAGAGACCCAGTACTTC. Drawing the rest from reference TRBV18 and TRBJ2-5, the complete variable domain is NAGVMQNPRHLVRRRGQEARLRCSPMKGHSHVYWYRQLPEEGLKFMVYLQKENIIDESGMPKERFSAEFPKEGPSILRIQQVVRGDSAAYFCASSPRPREETQYFGPGTRLLVL.

This clonotype appeared a few times. CDR3 loop: CSAGIAGGSSYNEQFF. DNA for the CDR3: TGCAGTGCAGGCATAGCGGGAGGGAGCTCCTACAATGAGCAGTTCTTC. The V call is TRBV20-1, the J call TRBJ2-1; 11 bases are a match to TRBD2. Germline CDR1 is DFQATT and CDR2 is SNEGSKA (reference sequence). The CDR3 contains 16 residues. V gave up 6 bases and J gave up 0 bases; unmatched junction bases: 7.